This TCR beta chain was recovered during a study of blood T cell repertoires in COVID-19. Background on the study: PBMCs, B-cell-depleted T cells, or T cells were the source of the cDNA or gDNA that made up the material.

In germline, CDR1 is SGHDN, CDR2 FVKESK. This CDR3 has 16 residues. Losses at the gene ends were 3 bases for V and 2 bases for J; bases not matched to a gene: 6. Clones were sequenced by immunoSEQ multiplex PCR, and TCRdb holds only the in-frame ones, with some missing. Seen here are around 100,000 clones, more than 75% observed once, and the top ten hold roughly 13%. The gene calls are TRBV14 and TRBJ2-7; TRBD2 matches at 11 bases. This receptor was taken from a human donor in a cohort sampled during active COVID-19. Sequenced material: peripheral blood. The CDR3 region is CASSQPTSGNPYEQYF. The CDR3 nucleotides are TGTGCCAGCAGCCAGCCGACTAGCGGGAATCCCTACGAGCAGTACTTC.